This record looks at one T cell receptor (beta chain) sequence and its context. The data were obtained in a study of control samples from healthy donors and cancer patients. The CDR3 sequence is 15 residues long. Trimming removed 1 base from V and 4 bases from J, with 13 bases in between. Germline CDR1 and CDR2: GTSNPN and SVGIG (reference sequence). Here immunoSEQ multiplex PCR was the method, and the copy in TCRdb shows in-frame clones only, minus some. The top ten hold around 12% of the sample, which has 130,000 or so clones, around 94% seen once. This TCR derives from a man in his forties or fifties in good health. Sequencing input: blood. The chain joins TRBV30 to TRBJ2-2; possibly TRBD2 for D (6 bases). CDR3 DNA: TGTGCCTGGAGTGCTCTTAGCGGAAGCACCGGGGAGCTGTTTTTT. As protein: CAWSALSGSTGELFF. Full variable domain (missing parts from reference TRBV30 and TRBJ2-2): SQTIHQWPATLVQPVGSPLSLECTVEGTSNPNLYWYRQAAGRGLQLLFYSVGIGQISSEVPQNLSASRPQDRQFILSSKKLLLSDSGFYLCAWSALSGSTGELFFGEGSRLTVL.